The 17 T cell receptor beta chains below all came from one sample that was sequenced in a study of blood T cell repertoires in COVID-19. Some clones are missing from TCRdb's copy, which holds only in-frame ones; the method was immunoSEQ multiplex PCR. The data show 300,000 to 450,000 clones, about 89% seen once. Sequencing was performed on peripheral blood. The receptors originated from a woman aged 60-70 years with COVID-19, enrolled during active disease.

The V call is TRBV4-2, the J call TRBJ2-2, with TRBD1 as a possible D gene (5 bases). V lost 1 base, J lost 2 bases, and 11 bases lay in between. CDR1 and CDR2 from the germline V gene are LGHNA and YNFKEQ. The CDR3 loop spans 16 amino acids. The CDR3 protein is CASSQARAANTGELFF. Written as DNA, the CDR3 is TGTGCCAGCAGCCAAGCCAGGGCAGCTAACACCGGGGAGCTGTTTTTT.

The chain is built from TRBV5-4 and TRBJ1-2, with TRBD1 matching 8 bases. Germline assignment: CDR1 SGHNT and CDR2 YYREEE (reference sequence). The CDR3 has 15 residues. V was clipped by 2 bases and J by 3 bases; unmatched bases: 6. The CDR3 nucleotides read TGTGCCAGCAGCTTATTGGACAGGGAGTACTATGGCTACACCTTC. This codes for CASSLLDREYYGYTF.

This chain connects TRBV7-3 to TRBJ1-2, with TRBD1 as a possible D gene (5 bases). CDR1 and CDR2 from the germline V gene are SGHTA and FQGTGA. The CDR3 covers 15 residues. Trimming removed 0 bases from V and 4 bases from J, with 12 bases in between. CDR3 sequence: CASSLTAGTVYGYTF. CDR3 nucleotide sequence: TGTGCCAGCAGCTTAACCGCCGGGACTGTCTATGGCTACACCTTC.

The chain uses TRBV5-1 and TRBJ1-1, with 7 nucleotides matching TRBD1. The trim removed 4 bases at V and 2 bases at J, leaving 17 bases unmatched. Germline V gene data show CDR1 as SGHRS and CDR2 as YFSETQ. This CDR3 has 18 residues. The CDR3 nucleotides read TGCGCCAGCAGCCCCGGAAGAGGGGGCTCGGATATTAACACTGAAGCTTTCTTT. Amino acid sequence: CASSPGRGGSDINTEAFF.

The chain carries TRBV5-4 and TRBJ2-7; TRBD2 agrees at 11 bases. V lost 0 bases and J lost 6; bases outside the gene matches: 5. CDR3 size: 15 residues. Germline CDR1 SGHNT, CDR2 YYREEE (reference sequence). As DNA, the CDR3 is TGTGCCAGCAGCTTGGGCCTAGCGGGGGGAATCGAGCAGTACTTC. Its translation is CASSLGLAGGIEQYF.

This clone was recorded a few times. The rearrangement joins TRBV5-1 to TRBJ2-7; 7 positions match TRBD1. CDR1 is SGHRS, CDR2 YFSETQ, per germline. There are 13 residues in the CDR3. After removal of 4 bases from V and 3 bases from J, the junction contained 4 bases not matched to a gene. The CDR3 spells CASSRDSIYEQYF. The CDR3 DNA sequence: TGCGCCAGCAGCCGGGACAGTATCTACGAGCAGTACTTC.

A single count supports this clone. The rearrangement joins TRBV5-1 to TRBJ2-3, with 14 positions matching TRBD2. CDR1 SGHRS and CDR2 YFSETQ come from the germline V gene. The CDR3 covers 19 residues. Trimming took 4 bases from V and 1 from J; bases not matched to a gene: 11. CDR3 amino acids: CASSLHPGTSGGRTDTQYF. The CDR3 nucleotides read TGCGCCAGCAGCCTACATCCTGGGACTAGCGGGGGCCGCACAGATACGCAGTATTTT. The full variable domain, in which reference TRBV5-1 and TRBJ2-3 provide the parts outside the CDR3, is KAGVTQTPRYLIKTRGQQVTLSCSPISGHRSVSWYQQTPGQGLQFLFEYFSETQRNKGNFPGRFSGRQFSNSRSEMNVSTLELGDSALYLCASSLHPGTSGGRTDTQYFGPGTRLTVL.

V is TRBV7-3 and J is TRBJ2-1; weak D call: TRBD1 (5 bases). V lost 1 base and J 5 bases, leaving 9 bases between the germline ends. The CDR3 totals 14 residues. Germline V gene sequence: CDR1 SGHTA, CDR2 FQGTGA. The CDR3 protein is CASSLKGPNNEQFF. The CDR3 bases are TGTGCCAGCAGCTTAAAGGGGCCAAACAATGAGCAGTTCTTC.

The gene calls are TRBV13 and TRBJ1-1; no reliable D call. CDR1 and CDR2 (germline): PRHDT, FYEKMQ (reference sequence). V gave up 3 bases and J gave up 1 base, with 12 bases separating them. The CDR3 runs to 15 residues. CDR3 protein: CASSLNRGTNTEAFF. CDR3 nucleotides: TGTGCCAGCAGCTTGAATCGGGGAACGAACACTGAAGCTTTCTTT.

The chain employs TRBV5-8 and TRBJ1-2; a possible D gene is TRBD1 (6 bases). From germline, CDR1 is SGHTS and CDR2 YDEGEE. The CDR3 has 15 amino acids. The V end was cut by 2 bases, the J end by 4 bases, with 15 bases between. The CDR3 sequence: CASSFGQRPFYGYTF. In nucleotides, the CDR3 is TGTGCCAGCAGCTTTGGACAGAGGCCCTTCTATGGCTACACCTTC.

The chain uses TRBV6-5 and TRBJ1-2; 8 bases match TRBD1. The CDR3 sequence is 14 residues long. Germline CDR1 reads MNHEY; CDR2 reads SVGAGI. The V segment lost 7 bases and the J segment 4 bases; nucleotides outside the gene matches: 8. Here the CDR3 DNA reads TGTGCCAGCAACCCACAGGGGGGCCTCTATGGCTACACCTTC. This codes for CASNPQGGLYGYTF.

The V call is TRBV7-3, the J call TRBJ2-2; D is possibly TRBD2 (5 bases). The CDR3 loop spans 15 amino acids. Germline CDR1 SGHTA, CDR2 FQGTGA. Trimming took 5 bases from V and 4 from J, leaving 14 bases between them. CDR3 coding DNA: TGTGCCAGCAGCCCCGGACTGGCGAGCACCGGGGAGCTGTTTTTT. Its translation: CASSPGLASTGELFF.

This clone was found a few times. This chain joins TRBV5-4 and TRBJ1-1; D might be TRBD1 (5 bases). Germline V gene data show CDR1 as SGHNT and CDR2 as YYREEE (reference sequence). Trimming pared 5 bases from V and 2 bases from J, leaving 16 bases between. CDR3 size: 15 residues. CDR3 nucleotide sequence: TGTGCCAGCAGTTCCCGACGGGGGAGAAACACTGAAGCTTTCTTT. It codes for CASSSRRGRNTEAFF.

This clone appeared a single time. J is TRBJ1-6 and V is TRBV6-5; tentative D call: TRBD1 (6 bases). V gave up 7 bases and J gave up 4 bases, with 14 bases separating them. CDR1 and CDR2 from the germline V gene are MNHEY and SVGAGI. The length of the CDR3 is 15 residues. CDR3 loop: CASNGQQPYNSPLHF. CDR3 DNA: TGTGCCAGCAATGGACAGCAACCGTATAATTCACCCCTCCACTTT.

The gene calls are TRBV2 and TRBJ1-2; D is perhaps TRBD1 (5 bases). Trimming removed 3 bases from V and 0 bases from J, with 11 bases in between. The CDR3 covers 15 residues. CDR1 SNHLY and CDR2 FYNNEI come from the germline V gene. CDR3 DNA sequence: TGTGCCAGCAGTGAGCTAGCGACAGCTAACTATGGCTACACCTTC. It encodes CASSELATANYGYTF.

The chain has TRBV10-3 and TRBJ2-7, with a possible D match to TRBD2 (6 bases). CDR3 length equals 12 residues. The germline gives CDR1 ENHRY, CDR2 SYGVKD. The V end lost 4 bases, the J end lost 6 bases, and 10 bases lay between the germline ends. CDR3 in amino acids: CAISGSGLEQYF. DNA for the CDR3: TGTGCCATCAGTGGGAGCGGGCTCGAGCAGTACTTC.

This sequence joins TRBV28 and TRBJ1-2; 9 bases fit TRBD1. This CDR3 comprises 16 residues. V lost 3 bases, J lost 4 bases, and 9 bases stayed unmatched. The V gene's germline CDR1 is MDHEN and CDR2 SYDVKM. The CDR3 loop is CASSFGGTGSFYGYTF. The CDR3 DNA reads TGTGCCAGCAGTTTCGGAGGGACAGGGAGTTTCTATGGCTACACCTTC.